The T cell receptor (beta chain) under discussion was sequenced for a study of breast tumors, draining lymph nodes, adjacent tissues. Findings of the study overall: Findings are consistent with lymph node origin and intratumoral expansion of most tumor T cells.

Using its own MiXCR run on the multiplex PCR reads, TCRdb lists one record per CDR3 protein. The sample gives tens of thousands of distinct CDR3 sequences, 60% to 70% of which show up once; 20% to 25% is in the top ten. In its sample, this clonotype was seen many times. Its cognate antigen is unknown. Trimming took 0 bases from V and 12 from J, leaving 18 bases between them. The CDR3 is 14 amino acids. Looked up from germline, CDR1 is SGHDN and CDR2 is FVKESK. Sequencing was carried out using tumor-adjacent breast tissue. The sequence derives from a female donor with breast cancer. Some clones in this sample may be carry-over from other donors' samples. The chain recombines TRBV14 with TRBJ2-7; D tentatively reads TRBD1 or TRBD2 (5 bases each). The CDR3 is CASSQDRRTVGRYF. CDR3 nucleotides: TGTGCCAGCAGCCAAGATCGGAGGACGGTGGGGCGGTACTTC.